The 6 T cell receptor beta chains presented below share a single source sample, sequenced in a study of CD8 T cells in ankylosing spondylitis. A single record per CDR3 protein comes from TCRdb applying MiXCR to the 5' RACE reads. This repertoire shows some 150,000 distinct CDR3 sequences, approximately 10% found once; its top ten account for about 4%. The sample taken for sequencing was blood, either unsorted or a sorted T cell fraction (not recorded which). Receptors were obtained from a female donor with ankylosing spondylitis or in good health (not recorded which).

About this clonotype: A read error may explain this, as a much larger clone is one base away. The gene calls are TRBV20-1 and TRBJ1-1; D gene ambiguous. V lost 5 bases and J lost 1, with 8 bases in between. Germline CDR1 is DFQATT and CDR2 is SNEGSKA (reference sequence). The CDR3 is made up of 12 amino acids. The CDR3 protein is CSAPRSNTEAFF. DNA of the CDR3: TGCAGTGCTCCCCGGTCGAACACTGAAGCTTTCTTT.

This clonotype has a count of ten or more. The rearrangement joins TRBV9 to TRBJ1-5; D might be TRBD1 (5 bases). The V end was cut by 2 bases, the J end by 0 bases, with 6 bases between. The CDR3 contains 14 residues. Looked up from germline, CDR1 is SGDLS and CDR2 is YYNGEE. The chain's CDR3 is CASSVTDSNQPQHF. CDR3 nucleotides: TGTGCCAGCAGCGTGACAGATAGCAATCAGCCCCAGCATTTT.

This clonotype was seen ten or more times. The chain carries TRBV12-3 or TRBV12-4 and TRBJ2-1; D perhaps matches TRBD2 (5 bases). The germline V and J ends were trimmed by 6 bases and 3 bases, with 21 bases remaining between them. The CDR3 has 17 amino acids. The CDR3 bases are TGTGCCAGCAGCTCCCTTATCCCAGGCGGGTACTACAATGAGCAGTTCTTC. Amino acids: CASSSLIPGGYYNEQFF.

This clonotype was recorded many times. The CDR3 DNA reads TGCAGCGTTTGGACTGCAAACTATGGCTACACCTTC. Translation gives CSVWTANYGYTF. The chain employs TRBV29-1 and TRBJ1-2; D gene ambiguous. Germline V gene lookup returns CDR1 SQVTM and CDR2 ANQGSEA. The CDR3 sequence is 12 residues long. Trimming left V 5 bases short and J 2 bases short, with 9 bases between.

This clonotype appeared many times. This chain uses TRBV6-5 with TRBJ2-3; TRBD2 matches 8 bases. Germline V lookup: CDR1 MNHEY, CDR2 SVGAGI. This CDR3 has 15 residues. V shed 4 bases, J shed 2 bases, and the junction held 5 bases outside the gene matches. CDR3 amino acids: CASSFQAGDTDTQYF. The CDR3 nucleotides read TGTGCCAGCAGTTTCCAAGCGGGGGACACAGATACGCAGTATTTT.

Comments on this clonotype: This may stem from a read error, because a much larger clone lies one nucleotide away. The chain employs TRBV30 and TRBJ1-2, with unresolved D. The V gene's germline CDR1 is GTSNPN and CDR2 SVGIG (reference sequence). V lost 2 bases and J 7 bases, leaving 17 bases between the germline ends. This CDR3 spans 14 amino acids. The CDR3 coding sequence is TGTGCCTGGAGTAATAAGATGGAGTTTACTGGCTACACCTTC. Protein: CAWSNKMEFTGYTF.